A single sample is the source of the 10 T cell receptor beta chains below, sequenced in a study of regulatory T cells in long-lasting Graves disease. Noted time point: newly diagnosed GD, antithyroid drugs for less than 3 months. Scientists built the TCR library using RNA that was extracted from PBMCs. Relying on iRepertoire HTBI primers and Arm-PCR of CDR3 regions, the team built TCR beta libraries. TCRdb called the multiplex PCR reads again in MiXCR, with one record for every CDR3 protein. The sample holds 300,000 to 400,000 distinct CDR3 sequences; about 14% are singletons and the top ten take about 24%. The sequencing here drew on peripheral blood mononuclear cells (PBMCs), taken at new diagnosis, from a patient treated with antithyroid drugs. Receptors originate from a female donor with Graves disease.

This clonotype was seen many times. The chain is built from TRBV20-1 and TRBJ1-3; 7 bases are a match to TRBD1. The CDR3 extends over 15 amino acids. Germline V lookup: CDR1 DFQATT, CDR2 SNEGSKA (reference sequence). The J segment lost 2 bases and the V segment lost 5 bases, leaving 9 bases of the junction unmatched. The CDR3 loop reads CSALPDRVTGNTIYF. DNA for the CDR3: TGCAGTGCTCTCCCCGACAGGGTGACTGGAAACACCATATATTTT.

For this clonotype: This may arise from a read error, as a much more abundant clone is one base away. The chain has TRBV2 and TRBJ2-1, with D perhaps matching TRBD2 (6 bases). The CDR3 consists of 13 residues. The germline V and J ends were trimmed by 4 bases and 15 bases, with 19 bases remaining between them. Looked up from germline, CDR1 is SNHLY and CDR2 is FYNNEI. The CDR3 protein is CASSGGILDYPFF. For the CDR3, the DNA is TGTGCCAGCAGTGGAGGGATCCTGGACTATCCGTTCTTC. The full variable domain, in which reference TRBV2 and TRBJ2-1 provide the parts outside the CDR3, is EPEVTQTPSHQVTQMGQEVILRCVPISNHLYFYWYRQILGQKVEFLVSFYNNEISEKSEIFDDQFSVERPDGSNFTLKIRSTKLEDSAMYFCASSGGILDYPFFGPGTRLTVL.

The rearrangement joins TRBV27 to TRBJ1-4, with D possibly matching TRBD1 (6 bases). This CDR3 contains 15 residues. CDR1 and CDR2 (germline): MNHEY, SMNVEV (reference sequence). V dropped 5 bases and J dropped 8 bases, with 18 bases sitting between them. The CDR3 reads CASSIQGLTGEKLFF. CDR3 nucleotide sequence: TGTGCCAGCAGTATCCAGGGCCTCACAGGGGAAAAACTGTTTTTT. Together with reference TRBV27 and TRBJ1-4, the CDR3 gives the full variable domain: EAQVTQNPRYLITVTGKKLTVTCSQNMNHEYMSWYRQDPGLGLRQIYYSMNVEVTDKGDVPEGYKVSRKEKRNFPLILESPSPNQTSLYFCASSIQGLTGEKLFFGSGTQLSVL.

The table lists this clonotype with many counts. The chain employs TRBV7-2 and TRBJ1-5; 10 nucleotides match TRBD1. V was clipped by 6 bases and J by 9 bases; unmatched bases: 5. Germline values: CDR1 SGHTA, CDR2 FQGNSA. The length of the CDR3 is 13 residues. Here the CDR3 reads CASRLGQGRPQHF. The CDR3 DNA reads TGTGCCAGCAGGCTGGGACAGGGGCGGCCCCAGCATTTT.

The chain carries TRBV12-3 or TRBV12-4 and TRBJ2-3, with no clear D. The length of the CDR3 is 11 residues. The V end was cut by 5 bases, the J end by 4 bases, with 4 bases between. CDR3 sequence (DNA): TGTGCCAGCAGTCCAGCAGATACGCAGTATTTT. Residues: CASSPADTQYF.

This clonotype was counted many times. V usage is TRBV3-1 and J usage is TRBJ1-2, with D perhaps matching TRBD1 (5 bases). The germline gives CDR1 LGHDT, CDR2 YNNKEL (reference sequence). The CDR3 totals 14 residues. Trimming shortened V by 2 bases and J by 12 bases, and 19 bases separated the two germline ends. CDR3 sequence reads: CASSQLASTEGNTF. Here the CDR3 DNA reads TGTGCCAGCAGCCAACTGGCATCGACAGAGGGAAACACCTTC.

On this clonotype: Just one base apart from a much larger clone, this may be a read error. The chain couples TRBV7-6 to TRBJ2-7, with D hard to call. The V and J ends lost 3 bases and 0 bases respectively, with 6 bases between them. Germline V gene lookup returns CDR1 SGHVS and CDR2 FNYEAQ. The CDR3 totals 13 residues. The CDR3 reads CASSFNPSYEQYF. The DNA of the CDR3 is TGTGCCAGCAGCTTCAACCCCTCCTACGAGCAGTACTTC.

The chain recombines TRBV18 with TRBJ2-7, with 8 bases that match TRBD1. Germline-derived CDR1 and CDR2 are KGHSH and LQKENI. This CDR3 is 15 amino acids long. Trimming took 4 bases from V and 1 from J; bases not matched to a gene: 6. The CDR3 reads CASSQPGQASYEQYF. The CDR3 nucleotides read TGTGCCAGCTCACAACCGGGACAGGCGTCCTACGAGCAGTACTTC.

This clonotype has ten or more counts. The rearrangement uses TRBV12-3 or TRBV12-4 and TRBJ1-5; D remains unclear. The CDR3 is made up of 13 amino acids. V was pared by 7 bases and J by 6 bases, with 13 bases between. DNA for the CDR3: TGTGCCAGCACCCAGGACCTGGCTCAGCCCCAGCATTTT. Translated, it gives CASTQDLAQPQHF.

This clonotype was recorded many times. V is TRBV27 and J is TRBJ2-7, with 8 bases identical to TRBD1. This CDR3 region has 14 residues. Germline V gene lookup returns CDR1 MNHEY and CDR2 SMNVEV (reference sequence). The ends lost 6 bases at V and 10 bases at J; junction bases unmatched: 14. This chain's CDR3 is CASSHRGSDSPQYF. For the CDR3, the DNA is TGTGCCAGCAGCCACAGGGGGTCGGACAGCCCCCAGTACTTC.